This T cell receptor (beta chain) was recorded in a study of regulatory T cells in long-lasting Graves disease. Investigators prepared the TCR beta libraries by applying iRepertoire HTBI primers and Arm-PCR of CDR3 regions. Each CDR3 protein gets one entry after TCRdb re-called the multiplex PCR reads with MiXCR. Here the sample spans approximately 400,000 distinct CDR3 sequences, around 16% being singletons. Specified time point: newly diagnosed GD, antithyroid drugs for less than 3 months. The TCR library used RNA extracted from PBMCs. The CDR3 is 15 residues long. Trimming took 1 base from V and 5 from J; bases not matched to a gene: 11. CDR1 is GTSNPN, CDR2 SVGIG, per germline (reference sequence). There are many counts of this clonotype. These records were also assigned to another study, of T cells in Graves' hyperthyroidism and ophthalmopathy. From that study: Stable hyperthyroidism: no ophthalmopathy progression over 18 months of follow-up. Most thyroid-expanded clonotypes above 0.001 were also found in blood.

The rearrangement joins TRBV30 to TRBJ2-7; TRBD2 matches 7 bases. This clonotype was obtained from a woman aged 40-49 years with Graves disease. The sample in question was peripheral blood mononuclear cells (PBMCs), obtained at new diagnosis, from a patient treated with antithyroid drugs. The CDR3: CAWSAPSGGTDEQYF. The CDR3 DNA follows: TGTGCCTGGAGTGCCCCCTCGGGGGGTACCGACGAGCAGTACTTC.